This T cell receptor (beta chain) was captured by sequencing in a study of shared T cell receptors in the human thymus. Here immunoSEQ multiplex PCR was the method, and the copy in TCRdb shows in-frame clones only, minus some. The data hold about 380,000 clones, with around 93% observed a single time. The CDR3 has 13 amino acids. The ends lost 6 bases at V and 7 bases at J; junction bases unmatched: 8. Germline V gene sequence: CDR1 MNHEY, CDR2 SMNVEV (reference sequence). The V and J genes are TRBV27 and TRBJ2-7; 8 positions agree with TRBD2. The receptor was derived from a human donor. Sequenced: thymocytes. The CDR3 sequence is CASSDGRVFEQYF. The CDR3 DNA reads TGTGCCAGCAGCGACGGGAGGGTGTTTGAGCAGTACTTC.